This entry lists 7 T cell receptor beta chains sequenced from one sample in a study of blood T cell repertoires in COVID-19 (dated by TCRdb to 2018 to 2021). Receptor libraries were prepared by the immunoSEQ multiplex PCR assay. The table was pulled from immuneACCESS by TCRdb, which kept in-frame rearrangements only. Such tables lose some clones; where checked, under half of the loss comes from unresolved V genes, and the rest has no known cause. The sample profile shows 200,000 to 250,000 clones; 90% to 95% of them were found once. The biggest ten clones account for about 0.8% of the sample. The sequenced sample was peripheral blood. Receptors originate from a man between 60 and 75 years old with COVID-19, enrolled during active disease.

The genes are TRBV5-6 and TRBJ1-2; TRBD1 matches at 10 bases. With V trimmed by 2 bases and J by 4 bases, 5 bases remained unmatched. In germline, CDR1 is SGHDT, CDR2 YYEEEE. CDR3 length: 15 amino acids. Here the CDR3 reads CASSFAGQGIYGYTF. CDR3 DNA: TGTGCCAGCAGCTTCGCGGGACAGGGGATCTATGGCTACACCTTC.

V gene TRBV30 combines with J gene TRBJ1-2; maybe TRBD1 (5 bases). Trimming shortened V by 4 bases and J by 1 base, and 13 bases separated the two germline ends. The CDR3 extends over 14 amino acids. Germline V gene lookup returns CDR1 GTSNPN and CDR2 SVGIG (reference sequence). The CDR3 region has the DNA TGTGCCTGGACCCGACAGAACGTTAACTATGGCTACACCTTC. Its protein product is CAWTRQNVNYGYTF.

The rearrangement links TRBV4-2 to TRBJ1-5, with TRBD1 identical over 12 bases. With 4 bases clipped from V and 5 bases from J, the junction kept 9 bases outside the gene matches. CDR3 size: 17 residues. Germline CDR1 LGHNA, CDR2 YNFKEQ. Written as DNA, the CDR3 is TGTGCCAGCAGCCCCGGGACAGGGGGCGCGGAAGATCAGCCCCAGCATTTT. Residues: CASSPGTGGAEDQPQHF.

The chain couples TRBV28 to TRBJ2-7, with 14 bases identical to TRBD2. Losses at the gene ends were 5 bases for V and 6 bases for J; bases not matched to a gene: 9. The length of the CDR3 is 16 residues. Germline assignment: CDR1 MDHEN and CDR2 SYDVKM. CDR3 amino acids: CASSLLPGLAGAEQYF. CDR3 nucleotide sequence: TGTGCCAGCAGTCTCTTACCGGGACTAGCGGGAGCCGAGCAGTACTTC.

The chain links TRBV7-3 to TRBJ2-1; 8 bases line up with TRBD2. Trimming at V came to 3 bases and at J to 6 bases, leaving 10 bases not matched to a gene. Germline lookup yields CDR1 SGHTA and CDR2 FQGTGA. CDR3 length: 16 residues. CDR3 DNA: TGTGCCAGCAGCTTGACAGCGGGGGTCACCCGCAATGAGCAGTTCTTC. Its translation is CASSLTAGVTRNEQFF.

V usage is TRBV5-1 and J usage is TRBJ2-1, with TRBD2 as a possible D gene (5 bases). Germline V CDR1 and CDR2: SGHRS, YFSETQ. This CDR3 spans 15 amino acids. V lost 3 bases and J lost 0, with 10 bases in between. The CDR3 sequence is CASSWRSSSYNEQFF. The CDR3 DNA is TGCGCCAGCAGCTGGAGGAGTAGCTCCTACAATGAGCAGTTCTTC.

The J gene is TRBJ2-1, the V gene TRBV9; D possibly corresponds to TRBD1 (5 bases). Germline assignment: CDR1 SGDLS and CDR2 YYNGEE. V gave up 0 bases and J gave up 1 base, with 17 bases separating them. The CDR3 runs to 18 residues. CDR3 sequence: CASSVAELRTPSYNEQFF. The CDR3 region has the DNA TGTGCCAGCAGCGTAGCTGAACTTAGGACACCTTCCTACAATGAGCAGTTCTTC.